A single T cell receptor (beta chain) is shown here with its context. The antigen is unknown. From 500 ng of total RNA, TCR beta-specific cDNA was reverse-transcribed using a constant-region primer. Modified slightly, ARM-PCR produced TCR beta libraries over three nested multiplex PCR rounds. Rounds one and two of PCR, each of 10 cycles, were primed with TRBV1-TRBV30 forward primers and a C-beta reverse primer. A single record per CDR3 protein comes from TCRdb applying MiXCR to the multiplex PCR reads. Here the sample spans more than 150,000 distinct CDR3 sequences, 50% to 75% being singletons. CDR1 and CDR2 from the germline V gene are SGHNT and YYREEE (reference sequence). The CDR3 extends over 17 amino acids. The J segment lost 6 bases and the V segment lost 4 bases, leaving 11 bases of the junction unmatched. The authors took blood RNA from unsorted whole blood and also extracted germline DNA. Patients showed chronic HBV infection and an absence of prior treatment.

This record comes from a study of tumor-infiltrating lymphocytes in primary liver carcinoma. Study outcomes and limitations: Overlap in tumor-adjacent and tumor-blood pairs fell below that of tumor region pairs.

The receptor's source is a middle-aged man with primary liver carcinoma and hepatitis B virus infection. The V gene is TRBV5-4, the J gene TRBJ2-3, with TRBD2 matching 13 bases. Sequenced input: peripheral blood. As DNA, the CDR3 is TGTGCCAGCAGCGGGGGCGAAGGACTAGCGGGAGCGGATACGCAGTATTTT. Translating gives CASSGGEGLAGADTQYF.